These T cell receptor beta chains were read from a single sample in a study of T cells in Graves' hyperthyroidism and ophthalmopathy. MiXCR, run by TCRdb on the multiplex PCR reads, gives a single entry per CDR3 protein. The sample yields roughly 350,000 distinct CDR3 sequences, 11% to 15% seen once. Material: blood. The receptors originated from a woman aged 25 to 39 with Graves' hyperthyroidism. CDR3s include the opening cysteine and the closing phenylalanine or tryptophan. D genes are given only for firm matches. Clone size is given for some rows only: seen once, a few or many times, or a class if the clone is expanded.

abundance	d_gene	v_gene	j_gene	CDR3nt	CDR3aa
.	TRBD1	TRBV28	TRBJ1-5	TGTGCCAGCAGTTTGCGGACAGGCTTATCGCAGCCCCAGCATTTT	CASSLRTGLSQPQHF
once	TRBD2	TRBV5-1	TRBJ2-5	TGCGCCAGCAAACTCAGCGGGAGTGGGGTGCTTGAGACCCAGTACTTC	CASKLSGSGVLETQYF
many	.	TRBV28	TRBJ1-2	TGTGCCAGCAGTTTGGGGTGGGGCGCGGACTATGGCTACACCTTC	CASSLGWGADYGYTF
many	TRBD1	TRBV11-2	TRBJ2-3	TGTGCCAGCAGCCTTGACAGGGCTAATCAGTATTTT	CASSLDRANQYF
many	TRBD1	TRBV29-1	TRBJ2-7	TGCAGCGTTGTGGGGACAGGGTCGAGCGCCTACGAGCAGTACTTC	CSVVGTGSSAYEQYF
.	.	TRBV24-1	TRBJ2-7	TGTGCCACCAGTAGAGGACCCTACAATGAGCAGTACTTC	CATSRGPYNEQYF
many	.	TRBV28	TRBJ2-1	TGTGCCAGCAGTTTATTGCTTTCTACGGAGTCCAGCGACAATGAGCAGTTCTTC	CASSLLLSTESSDNEQFF
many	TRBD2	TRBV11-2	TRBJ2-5	TGTGCCAGCAGCTACCCTATAGCGGGAGAAGAGACCCAGTACTTC	CASSYPIAGEETQYF
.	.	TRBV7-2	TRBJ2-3	TGTGCCAGCAGCTTAGCGGAGGCATCCAGGTCGCAGTATTTT	CASSLAEASRSQYF
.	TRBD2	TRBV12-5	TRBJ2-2	TGTGCTAGTGGCAGGAGCGGGATCCCCACCGGGGAGCTGTTTTTT	CASGRSGIPTGELFF
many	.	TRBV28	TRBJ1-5	TGTGCCAGCAGTACGACAATGGGCGTGGGGCCCCAGCATTTT	CASSTTMGVGPQHF
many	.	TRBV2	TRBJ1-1	TGTGCCAGCACGTTTGGGGTGGAGAACACTGAAGCTTTCTTT	CASTFGVENTEAFF
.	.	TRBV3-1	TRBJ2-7	TGTGCCAGCAGCCCATCGGGACTTCCCTACGAGCAGTACTTC	CASSPSGLPYEQYF
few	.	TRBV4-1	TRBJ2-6	TGCGCCAGCAGCCAAGAAGGCCGTCGGGCCGAGGCCAACGTCCTGACTTTC	CASSQEGRRAEANVLTF
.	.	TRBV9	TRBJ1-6	TGTGCCAGCAGCCCCGAGGCATTCGGCATTAATTCACCCCTCCACTTT	CASSPEAFGINSPLHF
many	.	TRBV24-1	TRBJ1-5	TGTGCCACCAGCATAGGGGATCAGCCCCAGCATTTT	CATSIGDQPQHF
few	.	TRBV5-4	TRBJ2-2	TGTGCCAGCAGCTTGCTCGGAGCCGGGGAGCTGTTTTTT	CASSLLGAGELFF
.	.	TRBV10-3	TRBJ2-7	TGTGCCATCAGTGGATTGGCAGGGGCCGGTCCTAACGACGAGCAGTACTTC	CAISGLAGAGPNDEQYF
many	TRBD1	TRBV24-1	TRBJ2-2	TGTGCCACCAGTGACCCTGGACAGGGGGTCACCGGGGAGCTGTTTTTT	CATSDPGQGVTGELFF
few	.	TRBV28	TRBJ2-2	TGTGCCAGCAGTGCCCGGGACTTGTTTACCGGGGAGCTGTTTTTT	CASSARDLFTGELFF
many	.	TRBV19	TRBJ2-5	TGTGCCAGTAGGCCCCGGACAGAAGAGACCCAGTACTTC	CASRPRTEETQYF
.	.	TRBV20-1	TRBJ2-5	TGCAGTGCTCCCCTGGGGCTATTCCCCCAAGAGACCCAGTACTTC	CSAPLGLFPQETQYF
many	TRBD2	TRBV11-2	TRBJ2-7	TGTGCCAGCAGCTTAGACCTAGCGGGATACGAGCAGTACTTC	CASSLDLAGYEQYF
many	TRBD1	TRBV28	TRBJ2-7	TGTGCCAGCAGTTTAGGGGACAGGGCTTCCTACGAGCAGTACTTC	CASSLGDRASYEQYF
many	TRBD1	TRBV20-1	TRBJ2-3	TGCAGTGCTAGAGATGGGACAGGGACAGATACGCAGTATTTT	CSARDGTGTDTQYF
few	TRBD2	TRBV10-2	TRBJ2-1	TGCGCCACGACCGAGCTAGCGGGACCTAAGGATGAGCAGTTCTTC	CATTELAGPKDEQFF
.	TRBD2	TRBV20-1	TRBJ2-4	TGCAGTGCAGTAAGCGGGAGGAACATTCAGTACTTC	CSAVSGRNIQYF
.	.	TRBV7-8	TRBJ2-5	TGTGCCAGCAGCTTAAGTAGGGGTATACAGTACTTC	CASSLSRGIQYF
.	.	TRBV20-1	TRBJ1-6	TGCAGTGCTAGACCCTCCGGGCGGGACAATTCACCCCTCCACTTT	CSARPSGRDNSPLHF
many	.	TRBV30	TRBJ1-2	TGTGCCTGGAATTCAGGAGGATCGAACTATGGCTACACCTTC	CAWNSGGSNYGYTF
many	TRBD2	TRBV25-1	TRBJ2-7	TGTGCCAGCAGTGTGCAGACTAGCGGGAACTCCTACGAGCAGTACTTC	CASSVQTSGNSYEQYF
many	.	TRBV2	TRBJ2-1	TGTGCCAGCACTCCGGGCCTAACGATGGATGAGCAGTTCTTC	CASTPGLTMDEQFF
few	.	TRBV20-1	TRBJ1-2	TGCAGTGCTGCCCTTCGAACAGGGTATGGCTACACCTTC	CSAALRTGYGYTF
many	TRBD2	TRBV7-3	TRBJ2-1	TGTGCCAGCAGTTATCTAGCGGGAGTCTACAATGAGCAGTTCTTC	CASSYLAGVYNEQFF
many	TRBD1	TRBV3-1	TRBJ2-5	TGTGCCAGCAGCCCCCGCTTCGGGACAGGCTTTGAGACCCAGTACTTC	CASSPRFGTGFETQYF
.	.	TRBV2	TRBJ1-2	TGTGCCAGCATGGGGGCAGAATTCTATGGCTACACCTTC	CASMGAEFYGYTF
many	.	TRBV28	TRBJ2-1	TGTGCCAGCAGTTCCGATTCGGGTAGGCCCAAGGAGTTCTTC	CASSSDSGRPKEFF
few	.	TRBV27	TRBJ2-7	TGTGCCAGCCGGGGCCTGCCCTACGAGCAGTACTTC	CASRGLPYEQYF
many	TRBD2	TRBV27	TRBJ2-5	TGTGCCAACGCAAGGACTAGCGGGAGTTTTAGTCGAGAGACCCAGTACTTC	CANARTSGSFSRETQYF
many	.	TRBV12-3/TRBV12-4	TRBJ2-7	TGTGCCAGCAGTTTAGATAGCGAGCAGTACTTC	CASSLDSEQYF
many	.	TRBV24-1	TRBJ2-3	TGTGCCACCAGTGATTACGCAGGGGGGAGGGCCGGCACAGATACGCAGTATTTT	CATSDYAGGRAGTDTQYF